The subject of this entry is one TCR beta chain. What it binds is not known. The data were taken from a study of blood T cells in healthy people across ages. With a J-beta primer mix and a sample-barcoded 5' primer, a second PCR ran about 7 to 12 cycles. The authors tagged each cDNA molecule using a template-switch adaptor with 12 random nucleotides. TCRdb re-derived calls from the 5' RACE reads in MiXCR, one entry per CDR3 protein. The sample records some 750,000 distinct CDR3 sequences, about 20% being singletons. Study-level results: The study found TCR beta diversity correlated strongly with naive T cell percentage. Older individuals had lower TCR beta diversity per million T cells (the decline was roughly linear).

The sample providers were healthy Caucasian people from Russia, aged roughly 6 to 90. The clonotype originates from a man in his sixties or seventies in good health. Sample: blood.

CDR3 DNA: TGCGCCAGCAGTTTAGGGGCAGTCCAATACGAGCAGTACTTC. It translates to CASSLGAVQYEQYF. The chain combines TRBV5-1 with TRBJ2-7, with D perhaps TRBD1 (5 bases). V was shortened by 5 bases and J by 4 bases, with 16 bases between the two germline ends. The CDR3 loop spans 14 amino acids. Germline-derived CDR1 and CDR2 are SGHRS and YFSETQ.